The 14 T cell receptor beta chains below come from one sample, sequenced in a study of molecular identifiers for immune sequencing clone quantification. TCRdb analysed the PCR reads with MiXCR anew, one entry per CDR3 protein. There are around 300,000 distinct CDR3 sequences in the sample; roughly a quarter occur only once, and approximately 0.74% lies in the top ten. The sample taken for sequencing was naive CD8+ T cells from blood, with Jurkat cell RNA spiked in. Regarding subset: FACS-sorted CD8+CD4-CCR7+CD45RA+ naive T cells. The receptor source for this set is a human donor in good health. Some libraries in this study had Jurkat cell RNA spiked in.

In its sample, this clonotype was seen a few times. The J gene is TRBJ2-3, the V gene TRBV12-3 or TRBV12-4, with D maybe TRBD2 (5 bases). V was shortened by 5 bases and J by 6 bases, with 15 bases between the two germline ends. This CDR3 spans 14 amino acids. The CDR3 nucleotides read TGTGCCAGCAGTCCGCACCGGGGAGACGATACGCAGTATTTT. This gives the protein CASSPHRGDDTQYF.

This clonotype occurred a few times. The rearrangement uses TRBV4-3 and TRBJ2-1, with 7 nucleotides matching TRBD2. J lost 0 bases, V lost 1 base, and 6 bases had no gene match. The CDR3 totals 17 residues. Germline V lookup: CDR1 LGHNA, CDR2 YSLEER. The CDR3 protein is CASSQGLAEFSYNEQFF. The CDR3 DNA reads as TGCGCCAGCAGCCAAGGGCTAGCGGAGTTCTCCTACAATGAGCAGTTCTTC.

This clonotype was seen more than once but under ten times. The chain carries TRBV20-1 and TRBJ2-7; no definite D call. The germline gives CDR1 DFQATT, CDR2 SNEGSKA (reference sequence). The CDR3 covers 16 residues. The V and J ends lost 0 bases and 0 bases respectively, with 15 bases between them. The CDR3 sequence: CSARDFSSLSSYEQYF. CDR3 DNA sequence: TGCAGTGCTAGAGATTTTAGTAGCTTAAGCTCCTACGAGCAGTACTTC.

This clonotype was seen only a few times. As DNA, the CDR3 is TGTGCCAGCAGGTTCACTAGCGGGAGGGCCGTGGTTCTGAATGAGCAGTTCTTC. Its protein product is CASRFTSGRAVVLNEQFF. This sequence joins TRBV11-2 and TRBJ2-1; TRBD2 matches 13 bases. Germline trimming cut 6 bases from V and 7 bases from J; bases unmatched to any gene: 15. Germline V gene sequence: CDR1 SGHAT, CDR2 FQNNGV. The CDR3 consists of 18 residues.

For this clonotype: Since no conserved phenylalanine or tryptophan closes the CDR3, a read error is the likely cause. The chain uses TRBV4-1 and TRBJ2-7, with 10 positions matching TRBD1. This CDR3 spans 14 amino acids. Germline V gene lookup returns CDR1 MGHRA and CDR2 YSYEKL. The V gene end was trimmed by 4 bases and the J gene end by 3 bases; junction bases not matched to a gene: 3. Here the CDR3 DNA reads TGCGCCAGCAGCCCAGGGACAGGGGACTACGAGCAGTACCTC. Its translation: CASSPGTGDYEQYL.

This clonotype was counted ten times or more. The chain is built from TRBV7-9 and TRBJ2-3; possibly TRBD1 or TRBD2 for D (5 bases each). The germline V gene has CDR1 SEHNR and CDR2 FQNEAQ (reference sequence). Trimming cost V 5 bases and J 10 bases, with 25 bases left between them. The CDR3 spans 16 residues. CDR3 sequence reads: CASSESGTGRVWAQYF. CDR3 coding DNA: TGTGCCAGCAGCGAATCCGGGACCGGTCGTGTGTGGGCGCAGTATTTT.

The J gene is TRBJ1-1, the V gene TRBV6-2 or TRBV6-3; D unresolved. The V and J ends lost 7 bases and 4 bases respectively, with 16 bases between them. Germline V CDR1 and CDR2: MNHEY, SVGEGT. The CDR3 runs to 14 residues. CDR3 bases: TGTGCCAGCAAATCCAGCCCCGTGCCCACTGAAGCTTTCTTT. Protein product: CASKSSPVPTEAFF.

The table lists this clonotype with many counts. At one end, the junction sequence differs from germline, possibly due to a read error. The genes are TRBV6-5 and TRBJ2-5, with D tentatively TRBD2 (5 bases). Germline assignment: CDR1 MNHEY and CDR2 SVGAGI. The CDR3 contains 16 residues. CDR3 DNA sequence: TGTGCCAGCAGTCACTCCGTGACAAGCGGTAAAGAGACCCAGTACTTC. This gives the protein CASSHSVTSGKETQYF.

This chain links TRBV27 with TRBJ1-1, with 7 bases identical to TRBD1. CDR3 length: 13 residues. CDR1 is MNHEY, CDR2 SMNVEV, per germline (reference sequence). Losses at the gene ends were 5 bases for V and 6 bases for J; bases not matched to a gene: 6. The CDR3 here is CASSGQETAEAFF. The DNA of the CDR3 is TGTGCCAGCAGTGGACAGGAAACCGCTGAAGCTTTCTTT.

The CDR3 DNA follows: TGCGCCAGCAGCCAAGGACGCGGTTACACTGAAGCTTTCTTT. Protein: CASSQGRGYTEAFF. The chain joins TRBV4-3 to TRBJ1-1; D remains ambiguous. The CDR3 totals 14 residues. Germline CDR1 and CDR2: LGHNA and YSLEER. V lost 1 base and J lost 3, with 9 bases in between.

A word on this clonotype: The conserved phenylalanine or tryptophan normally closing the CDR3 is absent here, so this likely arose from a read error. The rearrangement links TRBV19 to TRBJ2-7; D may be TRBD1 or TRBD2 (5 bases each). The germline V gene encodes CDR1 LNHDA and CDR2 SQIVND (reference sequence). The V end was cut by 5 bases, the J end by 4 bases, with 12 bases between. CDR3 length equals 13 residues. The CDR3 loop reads CASSAGRVYEQYL. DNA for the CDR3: TGTGCCAGTAGTGCGGGCAGGGTTTACGAGCAGTACCTC.

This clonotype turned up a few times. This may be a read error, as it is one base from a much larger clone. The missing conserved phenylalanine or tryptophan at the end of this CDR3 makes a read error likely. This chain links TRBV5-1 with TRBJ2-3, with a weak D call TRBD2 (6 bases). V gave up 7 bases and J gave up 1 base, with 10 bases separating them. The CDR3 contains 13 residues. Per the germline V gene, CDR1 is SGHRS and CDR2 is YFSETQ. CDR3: CASREYGTDTQYL. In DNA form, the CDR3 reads TGCGCCAGCCGGGAGTACGGCACAGATACGCAGTATCTT.

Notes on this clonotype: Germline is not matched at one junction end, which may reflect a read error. CDR3 DNA: TGCAGTGATAGAGATGTACGGGAGTATAATTCACCCCTCCACTTT. Translated, it gives CSDRDVREYNSPLHF. This sequence joins TRBV20-1 and TRBJ1-6, with D unclear. The CDR3 contains 15 residues. Germline CDR1 and CDR2: DFQATT and SNEGSKA (reference sequence).

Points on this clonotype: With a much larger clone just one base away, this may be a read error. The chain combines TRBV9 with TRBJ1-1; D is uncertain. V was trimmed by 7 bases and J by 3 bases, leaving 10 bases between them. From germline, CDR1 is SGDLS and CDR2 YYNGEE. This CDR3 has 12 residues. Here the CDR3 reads CASGTGDTEAFF. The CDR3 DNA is TGTGCCAGCGGCACCGGTGACACTGAAGCTTTCTTT.